The source of this T cell receptor beta chain is a study of blood T cells in healthy people across ages (dated by TCRdb to 2015 to 2017). Background for the entire study: Template switching captured roughly one uniquely barcoded TCR beta cDNA molecule per two T cells in model experiments. Four age groups were formed from the donors: young (average about 15 years), middle-aged (approximately 42), aged (62) and long-lived (approximately 80). The study analyzed two additional independent replicas of 1 million unique cDNA reads from the same blood draw for two donors, one aged 18 to 30 and one aged 80 or older. Age-related changes in TCR beta repertoire diversity were measured in the study by deep sequencing normalized with unique cDNA molecular identifiers. Donors of different ages were randomly distributed across sequencing lanes to avoid experimental bias. General findings and caveats noted by the study authors: Conclusive comparison of naive and antigen-experienced compartments was prevented by the profiling of bulk unsorted PBMCs. Estimates of total diversity based on one million sequenced T cells were considered lower bounds and underestimates. Because donor CMV infection status was unknown, age-related changes in expanded clonotypes were potentially confounded. The percentage of naive T cells measured by flow cytometry correlated strongly with observed TCR beta diversity. Observed TCR beta diversity per million T cells fell roughly linearly with age, and a significant reduction was already apparent by age approximately 41. The long-lived group showed more naive CD4+ T cells, fewer expanded clones and increased TCR diversity than the aged group, suggesting age selection.

The method behind the library was 5' RACE. TCRdb shows the sequencer as Illumina HiSeq 2500. A second PCR of roughly 7 to 11 cycles was run with a J-beta primer mix and a sample-barcoded 5' primer. A unique molecular identifier was introduced onto each TCR beta cDNA molecule by a template-switch 5' adaptor carrying 12 random nucleotides. At least 3 million CDR3-containing paired-end reads were obtained from each sample. First-strand cDNA was synthesized from all RNA with the Mint cDNA synthesis kit, primed by a TRBC-specific oligonucleotide. After uracil-DNA glycosylase treatment, a first 18-cycle PCR used universal primers M1SS and BC2_uni_R on all cDNA. The published analysis was carried out like this. For normalization, 1 million high-quality reads, each with a distinct molecular identifier, were randomly selected from each sample. Reads with shared molecular identifiers were discarded instead of being binned into consensus sequences. CDR3 identification, clonotype clustering and error correction used MiTCR with a Q25 quality threshold and the strictest error-elimination algorithm. A nonparametric unseen species model using Euler transformation provided a lower-bound estimate of total TCR beta diversity. TCRdb reanalyzed the raw reads on its own, using fastp at Q25 for trimming and MiXCR for clone calling, and kept in-frame beta chains. Rows with a matching CDR3 protein are joined into one entry that keeps the most common DNA and genes. The V and J calls were determined by TCRdb, not by the authors. The sample table contains 920,000 or so distinct CDR3 sequences; only one count was recorded for 45% of them. Approximately 20% of the sample is held by the ten biggest clonotypes.

The approximately 39 donors, aged about 6 to 100 years, were systemically healthy Caucasian individuals from Russia. Each donor gave roughly 9 milliliters of peripheral blood, drawn into EDTA-treated Vacutainer tubes. Ficoll-Paque density-gradient centrifugation was used to isolate PBMCs, with at least 7 million per sample. Total RNA was extracted from PBMCs with Trizol reagent, with at least 6 micrograms obtained per sample. For every donor, flow cytometry on a PBMC aliquot measured the percentage of naive CD45RAhigh/CD27high T cells. From its cysteine to its phenylalanine, the CDR3 spans 14 amino acids. Only the CDR3 part of the read is kept: 42 bases, read in frame from the first base. V lost 6 bases and J lost 7 bases; the stretch between them is 18 bases long. In the germline V gene, CDR1 corresponds to MGHDK and CDR2 to SYGVNS. Points on this clonotype: Its antigen remains unidentified. Nothing much larger sits one base from this clone, and base qualities are not available.

The chain uses TRBV25-1 and TRBJ2-5; TRBD1 is a possible D gene, resting on 6 matching bases. Sequenced sample: blood. This TCR came from a woman aged 55-69 years in good health. CDR3 reads: CASRETTGLGTQYF. The DNA sequence follows: TGTGCCAGCAGAGAGACGACAGGCCTGGGGACCCAGTACTTC.